The clone carrying this T cell receptor (beta chain) was counted a few times. Its cognate antigen is unknown. Unique molecular identifiers were incorporated into the prepared TCRbeta library. TCRdb called the PCR reads again in MiXCR, with one record for every CDR3 protein. The table lists some 260,000 distinct CDR3 sequences, around 25% of them singletons. This sample stems from a study of T-cell reconstitution after alpha-beta-depleted transplantation in children. Study-level results: Alpha-beta T cells about two months after transplant reportedly derived from several hundred expanded graft clones. After one year, T-cell counts and TCRbeta diversity mostly came from new T cells. Where some patients showed high TCRbeta diversity at day 60, it came from recipient T cells and thymic progenitors that had survived.

CDR3 length equals 13 residues. V lost 1 base and J lost 4, with 5 bases in between. This chain connects TRBV12-3 or TRBV12-4 to TRBJ1-3; D is unclear. This TCR came from a female patient between 2 and 10 years old who had a stem cell transplant for congenital amegakaryocytic thrombocytopenia, so the T cells may come from the graft donor. The sample here was PBMCs, mostly from graft donor cells, taken 360 days after TCRalphabeta/CD19-depleted stem cell transplant. The CDR3 region is CASSLVGGNTIYF. The CDR3 bases are TGTGCCAGCAGTTTAGTTGGGGGAAACACCATATATTTT.